The 27 T cell receptor beta chains listed next were all sequenced from one sample in a study of cytomegalovirus exposure and HLA in healthy donors. The study ran its PCR with 60 Vbeta and 13 Jbeta primers. Clones were sequenced by immunoSEQ multiplex PCR, and TCRdb holds only the in-frame ones, with some missing. The profile covers roughly 130,000 clones, with roughly 80% appearing a single time and over 8.5% taken by the ten largest. Material for sequencing was PBMCs. The receptors shown here come from a woman aged 50 to 60 in good health and CMV-seropositive.

This clone was observed a handful of times. The rearrangement joins TRBV9 to TRBJ2-2, with 10 bases lining up with TRBD1. The CDR3 length is 15 residues. CDR1 is SGDLS and CDR2 is YYNGEE in the germline V gene. With V trimmed by 4 bases and J by 5 bases, 5 bases remained unmatched. The CDR3 spells CASSLGGQGTGELFF. The DNA for the CDR3 is TGTGCCAGCAGCTTGGGGGGACAGGGGACCGGGGAGCTGTTTTTT.

This clone showed up just a few times. The chain joins TRBV2 to TRBJ2-5, with 9 nucleotides matching TRBD2. The V gene end was trimmed by 1 base and the J gene end by 5 bases; junction bases not matched to a gene: 2. Germline CDR1 and CDR2: SNHLY and FYNNEI. This CDR3 has 14 amino acids. CDR3 protein: CASSEGLAAETQYF. The CDR3 DNA reads as TGTGCCAGCAGTGAAGGACTAGCGGCCGAGACCCAGTACTTC.

This chain joins TRBV14 and TRBJ2-3, with 9 bases that match TRBD2. The CDR3 consists of 17 residues. V was pared by 4 bases and J by 4 bases, with 12 bases of the junction left unmatched. Looked up from germline, CDR1 is SGHDN and CDR2 is FVKESK. This CDR3 is CASSLLRGGGASDTQYF. Here the CDR3 DNA reads TGTGCCAGCAGCCTACTCCGAGGCGGGGGGGCGTCAGATACGCAGTATTTT.

The genes are TRBV5-4 and TRBJ1-4; 8 nucleotides match TRBD1. The V and J ends lost 2 bases and 3 bases, in that order; junction bases with no gene match: 9. This CDR3 region has 17 residues. Germline assignment: CDR1 SGHNT and CDR2 YYREEE (reference sequence). CDR3 in amino acids: CASSFYPPGQANEKLFF. CDR3 in DNA: TGTGCCAGCAGCTTCTATCCCCCGGGACAGGCTAATGAAAAACTGTTTTTT.

The V gene is TRBV6-5, the J gene TRBJ2-7; 11 positions match TRBD1. Germline values: CDR1 MNHEY, CDR2 SVGAGI. The CDR3 consists of 15 residues. With V trimmed by 2 bases and J by 3 bases, 3 bases remained unmatched. The CDR3 loop is CASSYGTGGSYEQYF. The CDR3, as DNA: TGTGCCAGCAGTTACGGGACAGGGGGTAGCTACGAGCAGTACTTC.

The J gene is TRBJ2-1, the V gene TRBV2; D is unclear. Trimming took off 4 bases at V and 4 bases at J, with 11 bases between the two ends. The CDR3 has 14 residues. Germline V lookup: CDR1 SNHLY, CDR2 FYNNEI. The CDR3 coding sequence is TGTGCCAGCAGTGTGGAGACGCGTTACAATGAGCAGTTCTTC. Translation: CASSVETRYNEQFF.

The chain is built from TRBV4-3 and TRBJ1-2; possibly TRBD1 for D (6 bases). This CDR3 has 16 residues. V lost 1 base, J lost 5 bases, and 17 bases lay in between. Germline values: CDR1 LGHNA, CDR2 YSLEER. The CDR3 DNA follows: TGCGCCAGCAGCCAAGGAGGGGGGGGGCTGGGGTATGGCTACACCTTC. Encoded protein: CASSQGGGGLGYGYTF.

This chain uses TRBV20-1 with TRBJ2-7; 7 nucleotides match TRBD1. Germline V gene data show CDR1 as DFQATT and CDR2 as SNEGSKA (reference sequence). The CDR3 is 11 amino acids. With 6 bases clipped from V and 6 bases from J, the junction kept 5 bases outside the gene matches. The CDR3 region has the DNA TGCAGTGCCCAAACAGGGGTCGAGCAGTACTTC. This codes for CSAQTGVEQYF.

The rearrangement joins TRBV7-6 to TRBJ1-1; D perhaps matches TRBD1 (6 bases). Germline CDR1 reads SGHVS; CDR2 reads FNYEAQ. The CDR3 totals 15 residues. Trimming cost V 0 bases and J 4 bases, with 12 bases left between them. The DNA of the CDR3 is TGTGCCAGCAGCTTAGCTTCAGGGGCGGTCACTGAAGCTTTCTTT. This codes for CASSLASGAVTEAFF. Complete variable domain (other parts from reference TRBV7-6 and TRBJ1-1): GAGVSQSPRYKVTKRGQDVALRCDPISGHVSLYWYRQALGQGPEFLTYFNYEAQQDKSGLPNDRFSAERPEGSISTLTIQRTEQRDSAMYRCASSLASGAVTEAFFGQGTRLTVV.

This rearrangement joins TRBV19 to TRBJ1-1; D might be TRBD1 (5 bases). Trimming left V 6 bases short and J 0 bases short, with 11 bases between. CDR1 and CDR2 from the germline V gene are LNHDA and SQIVND (reference sequence). This CDR3 contains 14 residues. The CDR3 spells CASSWGELNTEAFF. CDR3 in DNA: TGTGCCAGTAGCTGGGGCGAATTGAACACTGAAGCTTTCTTT.

This clone was found a few times. The chain carries TRBV28 and TRBJ1-2, with no clear D. The CDR3 is 14 residues long. Trimming removed 5 bases from V and 0 bases from J, with 10 bases in between. Germline V gene data show CDR1 as MDHEN and CDR2 as SYDVKM. The CDR3 nucleotides read TGTGCCAGCAGTCCGACTGAGACTAACTATGGCTACACCTTC. It codes for CASSPTETNYGYTF.

The J gene is TRBJ2-3, the V gene TRBV5-6; perhaps TRBD1 as D (6 bases). The V end lost 2 bases, the J end lost 2 bases, and 9 bases lay between the germline ends. Per the germline V gene, CDR1 is SGHDT and CDR2 is YYEEEE. The CDR3 spans 14 residues. This CDR3 is CASSLNRVTDTQYF. CDR3 nucleotides: TGTGCCAGCAGCTTAAACAGGGTCACAGATACGCAGTATTTT.

V is TRBV7-8 and J is TRBJ1-1; D is unresolved. Germline V gene sequence: CDR1 SGHVS, CDR2 FQNEAQ. Trimming cost V 5 bases and J 2 bases, with 21 bases left between them. CDR3 length: 17 amino acids. In DNA, the CDR3 is TGTGCCAGCAGCCCGGGTAGCGTAGCTCGCTACAACACTGAAGCTTTCTTT. Translated: CASSPGSVARYNTEAFF.

V usage is TRBV2 and J usage is TRBJ2-3, with TRBD2 matching 7 bases. Germline trimming cut 6 bases from V and 2 bases from J; bases unmatched to any gene: 11. CDR3 length: 16 amino acids. Germline V gives CDR1 SNHLY, CDR2 FYNNEI. This CDR3 is CASSQRGRRHTDTQYF. The CDR3 bases are TGTGCCAGCAGCCAGCGGGGACGGCGACACACAGATACGCAGTATTTT.

This clone showed up just once. This chain connects TRBV28 to TRBJ2-2, with unresolved D. Trimming took 2 bases from V and 3 from J, leaving 10 bases between them. The CDR3 sequence is 15 residues long. In germline, CDR1 is MDHEN, CDR2 SYDVKM. CDR3 coding DNA: TGTGCCAGCAGTTTAGGGCCTTTCGACACCGGGGAGCTGTTTTTT. Its translation: CASSLGPFDTGELFF.

This clone showed up just a few times. The CDR3 region is CASSPLTTGLNATNEKLFF. The DNA of the CDR3 is TGTGCCAGCTCACCACTGACGACTGGACTGAATGCAACTAATGAAAAACTGTTTTTT. The chain combines TRBV18 with TRBJ1-4, with D hard to call. Germline CDR1 and CDR2: KGHSH and LQKENI. Deletions cut 1 base from V and 0 bases from J, with 18 bases between. The CDR3 length is 19 residues.

The gene calls are TRBV15 and TRBJ2-5, with D tentatively TRBD2 (5 bases). Germline V gives CDR1 LNHNV, CDR2 YYDKDF (reference sequence). CDR3 length: 15 amino acids. Trimming pared 1 base from V and 3 bases from J, leaving 12 bases between. The CDR3 nucleotides are TGTGCCACCAGCAGAGTCCGGGGTCCCAAAGAGACCCAGTACTTC. Encoded protein: CATSRVRGPKETQYF. Filled out from reference TRBV15 and TRBJ2-5, the complete variable domain reads DAMVIQNPRYQVTQFGKPVTLSCSQTLNHNVMYWYQQKSSQAPKLLFHYYDKDFNNEADTPDNFQSRRPNTSFCFLDIRSPGLGDTAMYLCATSRVRGPKETQYFGPGTRLLVL.

The DNA for the CDR3 is TGTGCCAGCAGCTTAGATACCGGGAATGAGCAGTTCTTC. Translated, it gives CASSLDTGNEQFF. The chain employs TRBV7-8 and TRBJ2-1, with no clear D. Germline V CDR1 and CDR2: SGHVS, FQNEAQ. Deletions cut 1 base from V and 7 bases from J, with 8 bases between. The CDR3 contains 13 residues.

The gene calls are TRBV29-1 and TRBJ1-4; 10 bases line up with TRBD1. The CDR3 has 15 amino acids. J was trimmed by 0 bases and V by 5 bases; bases with no gene match: 3. Germline lookup yields CDR1 SQVTM and CDR2 ANQGSEA. The DNA of the CDR3 is TGCAGCGTTTTCGGACAGGGGGCAACTAATGAAAAACTGTTTTTT. Translation: CSVFGQGATNEKLFF.

This clone was counted between two and nine times. The rearrangement links TRBV19 to TRBJ2-2; D gene unclear. The CDR3 is 13 residues long. Trimming pared 1 base from V and 7 bases from J, leaving 7 bases between. Germline V gene data show CDR1 as LNHDA and CDR2 as SQIVND (reference sequence). Here the CDR3 DNA reads TGTGCCAGTAGTATAGGTTACATCGGGGAGCTGTTTTTT. The encoded protein is CASSIGYIGELFF.

The chain joins TRBV4-3 to TRBJ2-7, with 7 bases matching TRBD1. V lost 0 bases to trimming and J lost 7 bases; unmatched junction nucleotides: 9. In germline, CDR1 is LGHNA, CDR2 YSLEER. The CDR3 runs to 15 residues. This CDR3 is CASSQDPSNRGEQYF. The CDR3 nucleotides read TGCGCCAGCAGCCAAGATCCCTCAAACAGGGGAGAGCAGTACTTC.

V and J are TRBV5-6 and TRBJ2-3; a possible D gene is TRBD1 (6 bases). Germline CDR1 is SGHDT and CDR2 is YYEEEE. This CDR3 spans 14 amino acids. Trimming left V 2 bases short and J 7 bases short, with 14 bases between. The CDR3 DNA follows: TGTGCCAGCAGCTTCAACAGGGATGGTAATACGCAGTATTTT. Its protein is CASSFNRDGNTQYF.

This clone appeared once. The CDR3 region is CASSLEGPGLAFDEQFF. The CDR3 coding sequence is TGCGCCAGCAGCTTGGAGGGCCCGGGACTAGCGTTCGATGAGCAGTTCTTC. This chain joins TRBV5-1 and TRBJ2-1, with 10 bases identical to TRBD2. V lost 0 bases and J lost 8; bases outside the gene matches: 11. CDR1 is SGHRS and CDR2 is YFSETQ in the germline V gene. This CDR3 has 17 amino acids.

V gene TRBV19 combines with J gene TRBJ1-1; D not resolved. Germline assignment: CDR1 LNHDA and CDR2 SQIVND (reference sequence). V dropped 3 bases and J dropped 4 bases, with 9 bases sitting between them. The CDR3 runs to 13 residues. As DNA, the CDR3 is TGTGCCAGTAGTATTCGGGGAATCACTGAAGCTTTCTTT. Its protein is CASSIRGITEAFF.

The rearrangement links TRBV18 to TRBJ1-1; tentative D call: TRBD1 (5 bases). Trimming removed 4 bases from V and 4 bases from J, with 13 bases in between. In germline, CDR1 is KGHSH, CDR2 LQKENI. This CDR3 comprises 14 residues. The CDR3 reads CASSQTVSGTEAFF. CDR3 DNA sequence: TGTGCCAGCTCACAGACAGTTAGTGGCACTGAAGCTTTCTTT.

This clone occurred a few times. This rearrangement joins TRBV7-2 to TRBJ2-5; possibly TRBD2 for D (6 bases). V was shortened by 1 base and J by 7 bases, with 13 bases between the two germline ends. The CDR3 is made up of 14 amino acids. CDR1 is SGHTA, CDR2 FQGNSA, per germline. This CDR3 reads CASSLVVNGGTQYF. In DNA form, the CDR3 reads TGTGCCAGCAGCTTAGTCGTCAACGGGGGGACCCAGTACTTC.

V gene TRBV5-1 combines with J gene TRBJ2-1, with 12 bases matching TRBD2. The CDR3 runs 16 residues. Trimming took 3 bases from V and 4 from J; bases not matched to a gene: 5. In germline, CDR1 is SGHRS, CDR2 YFSETQ. CDR3 amino acids: CASSSWTSGAYNEQFF. CDR3 nucleotides: TGCGCCAGCAGCTCCTGGACTAGCGGGGCGTACAATGAGCAGTTCTTC.